This T cell receptor (beta chain) was documented in a study of T-cell memory formation after mild COVID-19. One entry per CDR3 protein results from TCRdb running MiXCR on the 5' RACE reads. The sample has under 600,000 distinct CDR3 sequences; roughly 22% are singletons. Germline V CDR1 and CDR2: SGDLS, YYNGEE. V gave up 0 bases and J gave up 3 bases, with 6 bases separating them. The CDR3 is 13 amino acids. The chain is built from TRBV9 and TRBJ2-5; D uncertain. Input material: PBMCs or a T cell subset sorted from them (not recorded which). This sequence originates from an adult woman who had mild COVID-19 (a few samples of this study predate the infection). Cell type and time point are not known. CDR3 protein: CASSVGQEETQYF. CDR3 DNA: TGTGCCAGCAGCGTAGGGCAGGAAGAGACCCAGTACTTC.